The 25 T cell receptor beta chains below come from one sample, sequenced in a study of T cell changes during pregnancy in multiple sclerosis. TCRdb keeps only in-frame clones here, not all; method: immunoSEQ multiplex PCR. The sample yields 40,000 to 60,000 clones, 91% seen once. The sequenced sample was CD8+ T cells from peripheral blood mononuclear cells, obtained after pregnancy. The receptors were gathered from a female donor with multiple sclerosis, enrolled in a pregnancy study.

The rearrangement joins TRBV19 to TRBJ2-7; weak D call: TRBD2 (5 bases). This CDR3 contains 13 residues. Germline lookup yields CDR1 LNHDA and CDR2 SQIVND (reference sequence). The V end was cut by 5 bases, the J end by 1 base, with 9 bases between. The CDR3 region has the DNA TGTGCCAGTAGTGCGGGCCTTTCCTACGAGCAGTACTTC. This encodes CASSAGLSYEQYF.

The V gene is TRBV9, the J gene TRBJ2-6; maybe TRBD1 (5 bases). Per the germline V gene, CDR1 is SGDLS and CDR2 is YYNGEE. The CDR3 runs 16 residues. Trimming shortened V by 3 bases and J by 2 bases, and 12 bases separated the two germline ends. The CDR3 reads CASSGQGLPGANVLTF. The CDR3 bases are TGTGCCAGCAGCGGGCAGGGCCTACCTGGGGCCAACGTCCTGACTTTC. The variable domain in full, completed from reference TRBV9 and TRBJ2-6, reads DSGVTQTPKHLITATGQRVTLRCSPRSGDLSVYWYQQSLDQGLQFLIQYYNGEERAKGNILERFSAQQFPDLHSELNLSSLELGDSALYFCASSGQGLPGANVLTFGAGSRLTVL.

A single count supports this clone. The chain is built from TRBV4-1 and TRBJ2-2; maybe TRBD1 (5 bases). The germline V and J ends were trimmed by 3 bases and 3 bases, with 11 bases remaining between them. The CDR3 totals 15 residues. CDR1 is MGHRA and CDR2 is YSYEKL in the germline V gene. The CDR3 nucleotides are TGCGCCAGCAGCCAGGTCCAGGGCCACACCGGGGAGCTGTTTTTT. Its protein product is CASSQVQGHTGELFF.

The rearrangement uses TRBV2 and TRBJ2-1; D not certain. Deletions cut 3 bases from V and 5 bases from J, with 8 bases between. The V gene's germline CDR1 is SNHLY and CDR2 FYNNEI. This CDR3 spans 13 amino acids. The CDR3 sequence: CASSDYRNNEQFF. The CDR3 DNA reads TGTGCCAGCAGTGACTACAGAAACAATGAGCAGTTCTTC.

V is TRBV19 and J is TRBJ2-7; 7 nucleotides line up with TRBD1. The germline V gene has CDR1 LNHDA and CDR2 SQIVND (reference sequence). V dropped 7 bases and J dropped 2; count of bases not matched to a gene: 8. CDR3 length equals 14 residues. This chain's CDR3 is CASTPGTATYEQYF. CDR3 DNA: TGTGCCAGTACCCCTGGGACAGCGACCTACGAGCAGTACTTC.

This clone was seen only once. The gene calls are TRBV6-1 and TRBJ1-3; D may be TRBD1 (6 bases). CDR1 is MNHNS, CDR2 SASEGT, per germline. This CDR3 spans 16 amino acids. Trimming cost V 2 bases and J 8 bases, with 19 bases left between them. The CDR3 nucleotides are TGTGCCAGCAGTGAACGGAACAGGGTATTATATGACACCATATATTTT. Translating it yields CASSERNRVLYDTIYF.

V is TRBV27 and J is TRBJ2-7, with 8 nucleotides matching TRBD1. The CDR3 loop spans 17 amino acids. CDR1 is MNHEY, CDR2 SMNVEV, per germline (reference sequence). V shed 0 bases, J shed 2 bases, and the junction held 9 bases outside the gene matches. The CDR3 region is CASSLSGDGQGAYEQYF. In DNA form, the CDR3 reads TGTGCCAGCAGTTTATCGGGTGATGGACAGGGAGCCTACGAGCAGTACTTC.

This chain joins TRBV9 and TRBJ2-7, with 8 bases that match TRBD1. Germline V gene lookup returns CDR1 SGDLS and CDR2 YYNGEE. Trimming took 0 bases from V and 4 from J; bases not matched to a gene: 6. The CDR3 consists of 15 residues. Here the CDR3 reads CASSVAPGGIYEQYF. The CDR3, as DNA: TGTGCCAGCAGCGTAGCCCCAGGGGGCATTTACGAGCAGTACTTC. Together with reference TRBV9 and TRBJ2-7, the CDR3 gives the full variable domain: DSGVTQTPKHLITATGQRVTLRCSPRSGDLSVYWYQQSLDQGLQFLIQYYNGEERAKGNILERFSAQQFPDLHSELNLSSLELGDSALYFCASSVAPGGIYEQYFGPGTRLTVT.

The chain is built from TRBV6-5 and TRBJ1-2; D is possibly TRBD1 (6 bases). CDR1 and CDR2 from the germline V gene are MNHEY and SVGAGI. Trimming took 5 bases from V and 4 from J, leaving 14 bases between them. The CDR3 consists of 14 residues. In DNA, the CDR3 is TGTGCCAGCAGTACCGACAGGCAGCTCTATGGCTACACCTTC. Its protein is CASSTDRQLYGYTF.

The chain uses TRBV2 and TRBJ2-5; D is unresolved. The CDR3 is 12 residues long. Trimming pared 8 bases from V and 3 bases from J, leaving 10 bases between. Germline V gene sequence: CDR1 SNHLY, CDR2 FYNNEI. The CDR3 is CASCPAEETQYF. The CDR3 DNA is TGTGCCAGCTGTCCCGCGGAAGAGACCCAGTACTTC.

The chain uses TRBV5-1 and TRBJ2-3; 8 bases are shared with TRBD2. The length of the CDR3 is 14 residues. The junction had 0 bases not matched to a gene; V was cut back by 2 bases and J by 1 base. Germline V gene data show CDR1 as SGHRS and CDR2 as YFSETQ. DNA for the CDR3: TGCGCCAGCAGCTTCGGGGGGGGCACAGATACGCAGTATTTT. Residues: CASSFGGGTDTQYF.

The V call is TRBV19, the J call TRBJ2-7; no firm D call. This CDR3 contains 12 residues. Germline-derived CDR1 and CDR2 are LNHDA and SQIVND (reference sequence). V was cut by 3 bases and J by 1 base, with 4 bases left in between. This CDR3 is CASSIGSYEQYF. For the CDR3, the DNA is TGTGCCAGTAGTATCGGTTCCTACGAGCAGTACTTC.

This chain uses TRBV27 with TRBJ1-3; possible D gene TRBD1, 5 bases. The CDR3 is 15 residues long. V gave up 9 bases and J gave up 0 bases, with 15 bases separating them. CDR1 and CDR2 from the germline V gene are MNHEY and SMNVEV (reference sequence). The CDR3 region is CASPIRGVSGNTIYF. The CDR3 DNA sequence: TGTGCCAGTCCGATACGGGGGGTCTCTGGAAACACCATATATTTT.

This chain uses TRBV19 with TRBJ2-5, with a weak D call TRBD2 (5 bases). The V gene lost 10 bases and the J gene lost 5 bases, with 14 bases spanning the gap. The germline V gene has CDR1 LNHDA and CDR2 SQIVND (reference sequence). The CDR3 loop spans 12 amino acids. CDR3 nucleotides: TGTGCCACCCGAGGGCCTTTTGAGACCCAGTACTTC. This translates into CATRGPFETQYF.

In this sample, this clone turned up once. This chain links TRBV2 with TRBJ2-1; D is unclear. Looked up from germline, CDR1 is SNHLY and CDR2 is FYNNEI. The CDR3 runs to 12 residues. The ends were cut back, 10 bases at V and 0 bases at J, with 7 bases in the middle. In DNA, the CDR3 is TGTGCCACCCGGAGCTCCTACAATGAGCAGTTCTTC. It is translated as CATRSSYNEQFF.

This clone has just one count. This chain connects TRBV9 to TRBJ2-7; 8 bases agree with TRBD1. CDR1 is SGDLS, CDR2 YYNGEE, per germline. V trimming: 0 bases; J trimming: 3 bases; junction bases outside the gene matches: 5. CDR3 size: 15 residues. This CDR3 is CASSVAGTGGYEQYF. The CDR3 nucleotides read TGTGCCAGCAGCGTAGCCGGGACAGGAGGCTACGAGCAGTACTTC.

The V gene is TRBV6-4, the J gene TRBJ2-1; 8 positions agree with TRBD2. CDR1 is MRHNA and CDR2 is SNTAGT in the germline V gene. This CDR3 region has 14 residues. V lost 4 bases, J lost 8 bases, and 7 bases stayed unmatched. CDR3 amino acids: CASSVAGGGHEQFF. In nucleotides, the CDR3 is TGTGCCAGCAGTGTCGCGGGGGGTGGCCATGAGCAGTTCTTC.

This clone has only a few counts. CDR3 sequence (DNA): TGTGCCAGCAGTTTACAGGGGAACGAGCAGTACTTC. As protein: CASSLQGNEQYF. The chain uses TRBV27 and TRBJ2-7, with a weak D call TRBD1 (6 bases). Trimming took 2 bases from V and 5 from J, leaving 7 bases between them. The CDR3 spans 12 residues. Germline V CDR1 and CDR2: MNHEY, SMNVEV (reference sequence).

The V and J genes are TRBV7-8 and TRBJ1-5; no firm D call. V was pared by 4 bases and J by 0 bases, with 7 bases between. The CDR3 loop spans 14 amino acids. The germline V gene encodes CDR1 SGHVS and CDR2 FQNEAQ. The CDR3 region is CASSSPSSNQPQHF. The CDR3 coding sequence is TGTGCCAGCAGCTCACCCAGTAGCAATCAGCCCCAGCATTTT.

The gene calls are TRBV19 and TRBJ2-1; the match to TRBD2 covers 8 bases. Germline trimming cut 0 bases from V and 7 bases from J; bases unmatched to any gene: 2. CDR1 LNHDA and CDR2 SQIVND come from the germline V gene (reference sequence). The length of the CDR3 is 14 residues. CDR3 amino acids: CASSIEAGGNEQFF. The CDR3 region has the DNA TGTGCCAGTAGTATAGAGGCGGGGGGTAATGAGCAGTTCTTC.

DNA for the CDR3: TGCGCCAGCAGCTTCGGACAGGGGGAAAACACTGAAGCTTTCTTT. This encodes CASSFGQGENTEAFF. The chain joins TRBV5-1 to TRBJ1-1; 10 nucleotides line up with TRBD1. V shed 2 bases and J 2 bases; nucleotides not matched to a gene: 3. This CDR3 comprises 15 residues. Germline assignment: CDR1 SGHRS and CDR2 YFSETQ.

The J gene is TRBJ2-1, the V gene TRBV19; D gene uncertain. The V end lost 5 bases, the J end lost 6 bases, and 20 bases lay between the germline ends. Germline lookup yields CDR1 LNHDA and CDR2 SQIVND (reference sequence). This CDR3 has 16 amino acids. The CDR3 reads CASSPHAAIVFNEQFF. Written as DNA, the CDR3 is TGTGCCAGTAGTCCACACGCGGCAATAGTGTTCAATGAGCAGTTCTTC.

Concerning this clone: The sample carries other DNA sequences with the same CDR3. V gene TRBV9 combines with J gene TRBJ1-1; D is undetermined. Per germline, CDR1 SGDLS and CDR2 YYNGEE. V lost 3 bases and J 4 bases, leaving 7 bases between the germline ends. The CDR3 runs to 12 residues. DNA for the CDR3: TGTGCCAGCAGCGCAGGAGGCACTGAAGCTTTCTTT. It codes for CASSAGGTEAFF.

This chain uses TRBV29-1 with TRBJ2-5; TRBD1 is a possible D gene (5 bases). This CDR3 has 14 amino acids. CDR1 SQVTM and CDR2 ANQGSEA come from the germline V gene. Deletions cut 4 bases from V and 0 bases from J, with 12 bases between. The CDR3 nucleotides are TGCAGCGTTGGTTTAGGGGATGACCAAGAGACCCAGTACTTC. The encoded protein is CSVGLGDDQETQYF.

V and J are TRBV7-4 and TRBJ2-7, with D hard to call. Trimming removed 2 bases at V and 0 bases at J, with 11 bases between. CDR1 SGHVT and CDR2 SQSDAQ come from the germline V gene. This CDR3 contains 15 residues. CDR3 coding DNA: TGTGCCAGCAGCTTACAGTCTGCTAGCTCCTACGAGCAGTACTTC. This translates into CASSLQSASSYEQYF. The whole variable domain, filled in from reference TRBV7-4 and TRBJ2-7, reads GAGVSQSPRYKVAKRGRDVALRCDSISGHVTLYWYRQTLGQGSEVLTYSQSDAQRDKSGRPSGRFSAERPERSVSTLKIQRTEQGDSAVYLCASSLQSASSYEQYFGPGTRLTVT.